This is a list of T cell receptor beta chains from one sample in a study of cytomegalovirus exposure and HLA in healthy donors. Only in-frame clones appear in the TCRdb table, and some are missing; sequencing was by immunoSEQ multiplex PCR. Of about 170,000 clones detected, roughly 90% appear once; the ten largest clones hold around a tenth. Sequencing was performed on PBMCs. These receptors all come from a woman aged 18 to 35 in good health and CMV-seropositive. Both conserved end residues are part of each CDR3. The order of the fields is J gene, V gene, CDR3 protein.

TRBJ2-1	TRBV2	CASAYGAGVYNEQFF
TRBJ2-1	TRBV19	CASSIAGLAGYNEQFF
TRBJ2-2	TRBV7-3	CASRTGGPAGELFF
TRBJ2-7	TRBV28	CASSPGRAGQGLYEQYF
TRBJ1-1	TRBV4-3	CASSRQAMNTEAFF
TRBJ2-6	TRBV10-2	CASSDRWGGVSGANVLTF
TRBJ2-3	TRBV11-1	CASSPTGPGTDTQYF
TRBJ2-7	TRBV30	CAWSVTAGVGEQYF
TRBJ2-7	TRBV4-1	CASSQGVSGQVSYEQYF
TRBJ1-5	TRBV30	CAWTAVNSNQPQHF
TRBJ2-7	TRBV7-9	CASSLGGTYEQYF
TRBJ2-7	TRBV6-6	CASRAGFEQYF
TRBJ2-3	TRBV9	CASSRLAGEGPDTQYF
TRBJ2-7	TRBV11-3	CASSSGQTYEQYF
TRBJ2-5	TRBV6-6	CASLRQAGTGETQYF
TRBJ1-1	TRBV27	CASKPRDSRYKNTEAFF
TRBJ1-5	TRBV19	CASSMDRTDYSNQPQHF
TRBJ2-3	TRBV13	CASSPRLITTDTQYF
TRBJ2-7	TRBV11-3	CASSLRSYEQYF
TRBJ1-1	TRBV4-3	CASSQAFFGQGYTEAFF
TRBJ1-1	TRBV7-6	CASSLFPVQGPPQNTEAFF
TRBJ2-5	TRBV7-2	CASSFGLGRETQYF
TRBJ2-2	TRBV11-2	CASSLGSGLNTGELFF
TRBJ2-7	TRBV5-1	CASSLEGESSEQYF
TRBJ2-4	TRBV7-9	CASSLAGVGDIQYF
TRBJ2-2	TRBV7-8	CASSFIRSDTGELFF
TRBJ2-5	TRBV7-9	CASSLLESGTQYF
TRBJ1-1	TRBV6-1	CASIFREATEAFF
TRBJ2-4	TRBV27	CASRDFSKPLNIQYF
TRBJ2-1	TRBV18	CASSPTQETRQFF
TRBJ1-2	TRBV7-3	CASSLTGTGQGYTF
TRBJ2-2	TRBV5-1	CASRGGGYTGELFF
TRBJ2-2	TRBV5-8	CASSPQPQDSGELFF
TRBJ2-1	TRBV15	CATSRGIARKYNEQFF
TRBJ2-1	TRBV29-1	CSVLAGLAGVLNEQFF
TRBJ2-3	TRBV5-4	CASSAGTGGRDTQYF
TRBJ2-1	TRBV6-4	CASRASQVHEQFF
TRBJ2-7	TRBV9	CASSVEPFSEQYF
TRBJ1-2	TRBV9	CASSAVSHYGYTF
TRBJ2-4	TRBV7-9	CASSLGASGRAVAKNIQYF